This T cell receptor beta chain was documented in a study of cytomegalovirus exposure and HLA in healthy donors. Study-wide points: Beyond CMV serostatus, there was no information to go on about immune exposure.

The PCR had 60 Vbeta and 13 Jbeta primers. Libraries were prepared by immunoSEQ multiplex PCR; TCRdb keeps only in-frame clonotypes and omits some of them. Here the sample spans some 150,000 clones, roughly 78% being singletons. Remarks on this clone: Its antigen remains unknown.

Sequencing was performed on PBMCs. This sequence was found in a man over 45 in good health and CMV-seropositive.

The CDR3 loop is CASSLGQGGSYEQYF. The CDR3 DNA follows: TGTGCCAGCAGCTTAGGACAGGGTGGCTCCTACGAGCAGTACTTC. This rearrangement joins TRBV7-9 to TRBJ2-7, with TRBD1 matching 7 bases. Germline values: CDR1 SEHNR, CDR2 FQNEAQ (reference sequence). There are 15 residues in the CDR3. V lost 1 base and J lost 0; bases outside the gene matches: 3.